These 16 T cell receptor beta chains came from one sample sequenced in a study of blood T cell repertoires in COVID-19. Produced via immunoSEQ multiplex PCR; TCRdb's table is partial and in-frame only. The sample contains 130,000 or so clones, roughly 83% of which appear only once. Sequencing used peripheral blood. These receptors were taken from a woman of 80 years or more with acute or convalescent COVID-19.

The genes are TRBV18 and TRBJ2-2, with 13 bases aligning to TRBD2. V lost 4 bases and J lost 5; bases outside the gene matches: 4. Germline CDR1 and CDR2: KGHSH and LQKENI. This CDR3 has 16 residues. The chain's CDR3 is CASSRGLAGETGELFF. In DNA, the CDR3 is TGTGCCAGCTCACGTGGACTAGCGGGAGAAACCGGGGAGCTGTTTTTT.

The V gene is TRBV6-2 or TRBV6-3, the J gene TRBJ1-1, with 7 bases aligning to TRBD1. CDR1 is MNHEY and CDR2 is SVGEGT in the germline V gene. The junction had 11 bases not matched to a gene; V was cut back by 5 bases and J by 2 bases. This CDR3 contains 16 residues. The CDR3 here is CASSPRTDRSNTEAFF. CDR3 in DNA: TGTGCCAGCAGTCCCCGCACGGACAGGTCAAACACTGAAGCTTTCTTT.

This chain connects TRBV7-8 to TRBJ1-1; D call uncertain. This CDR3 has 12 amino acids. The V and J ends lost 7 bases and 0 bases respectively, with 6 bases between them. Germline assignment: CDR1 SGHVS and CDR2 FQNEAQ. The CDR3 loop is CASKQMNTEAFF. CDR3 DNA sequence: TGTGCCAGCAAACAGATGAACACTGAAGCTTTCTTT.

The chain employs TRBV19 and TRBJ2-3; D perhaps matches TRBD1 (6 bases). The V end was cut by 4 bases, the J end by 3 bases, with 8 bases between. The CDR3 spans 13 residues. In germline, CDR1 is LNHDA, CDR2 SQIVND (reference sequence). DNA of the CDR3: TGTGCCAGTAGTACGGACAGAACAGATACGCAGTATTTT. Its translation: CASSTDRTDTQYF.

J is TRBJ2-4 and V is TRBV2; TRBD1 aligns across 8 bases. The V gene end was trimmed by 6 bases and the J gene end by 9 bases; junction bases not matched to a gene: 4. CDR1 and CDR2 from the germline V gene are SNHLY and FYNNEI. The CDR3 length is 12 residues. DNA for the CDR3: TGTGCCAGCAGGGGAGACAGGGGCATTCAGTACTTC. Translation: CASRGDRGIQYF.

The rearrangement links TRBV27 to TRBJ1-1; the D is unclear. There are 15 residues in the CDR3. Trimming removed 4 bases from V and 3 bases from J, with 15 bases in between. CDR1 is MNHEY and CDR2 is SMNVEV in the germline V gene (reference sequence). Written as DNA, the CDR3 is TGTGCCAGCAGTTGGTCCTCCTTTGGAGACACTGAAGCTTTCTTT. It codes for CASSWSSFGDTEAFF.

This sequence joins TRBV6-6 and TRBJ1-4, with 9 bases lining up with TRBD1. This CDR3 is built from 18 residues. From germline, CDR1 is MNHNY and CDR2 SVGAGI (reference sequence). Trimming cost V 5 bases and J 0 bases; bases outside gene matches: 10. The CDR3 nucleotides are TGTGCCAGCAGTCATCGGGGACAGGGACTTGCAACTAATGAAAAACTGTTTTTT. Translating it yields CASSHRGQGLATNEKLFF.

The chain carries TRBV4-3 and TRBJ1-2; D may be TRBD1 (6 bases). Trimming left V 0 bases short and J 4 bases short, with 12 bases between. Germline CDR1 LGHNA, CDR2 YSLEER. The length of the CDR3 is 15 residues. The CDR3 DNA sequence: TGCGCCAGCAGCCAAGAACCTACAGGGACCTATGGCTACACCTTC. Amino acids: CASSQEPTGTYGYTF.

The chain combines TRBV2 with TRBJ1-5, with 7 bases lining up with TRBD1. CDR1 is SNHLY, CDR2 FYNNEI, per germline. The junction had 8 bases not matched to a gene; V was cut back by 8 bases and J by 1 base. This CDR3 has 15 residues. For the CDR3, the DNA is TGTGCCAGCGGGCGGGGACAGCGGAGCAATCAGCCCCAGCATTTT. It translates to CASGRGQRSNQPQHF.

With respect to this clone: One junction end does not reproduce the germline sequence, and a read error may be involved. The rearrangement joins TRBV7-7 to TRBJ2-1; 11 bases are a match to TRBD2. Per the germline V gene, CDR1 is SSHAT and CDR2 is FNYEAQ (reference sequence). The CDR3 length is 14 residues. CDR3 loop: CASSSTLAGGEQFF. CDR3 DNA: TGTGCTAGCAGCTCAACCCTAGCGGGGGGTGAGCAGTTCTTC.

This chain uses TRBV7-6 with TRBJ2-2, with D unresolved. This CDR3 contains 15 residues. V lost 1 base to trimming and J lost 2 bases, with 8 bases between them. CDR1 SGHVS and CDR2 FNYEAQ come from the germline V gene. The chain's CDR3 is CASSLGASNTGELFF. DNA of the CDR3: TGTGCCAGCAGCTTAGGGGCCAGCAACACCGGGGAGCTGTTTTTT.

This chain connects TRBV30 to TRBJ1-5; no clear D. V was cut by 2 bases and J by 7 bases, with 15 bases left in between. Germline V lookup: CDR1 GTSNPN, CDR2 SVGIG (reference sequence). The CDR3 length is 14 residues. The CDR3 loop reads CAWSSGQARQPQHF. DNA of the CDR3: TGTGCCTGGAGTAGTGGGCAAGCAAGACAGCCCCAGCATTTT.

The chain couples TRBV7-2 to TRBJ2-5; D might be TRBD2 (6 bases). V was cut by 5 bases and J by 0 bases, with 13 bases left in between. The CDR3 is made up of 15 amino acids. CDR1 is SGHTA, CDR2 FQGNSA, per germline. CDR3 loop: CASSRAPGDQETQYF. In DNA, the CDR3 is TGTGCCAGCAGCCGGGCCCCGGGGGACCAAGAGACCCAGTACTTC. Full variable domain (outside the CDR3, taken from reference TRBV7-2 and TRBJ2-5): GAGVSQSPSNKVTEKGKDVELRCDPISGHTALYWYRQSLGQGLEFLIYFQGNSAPDKSGLPSDRFSAERTGGSVSTLTIQRTQQEDSAVYLCASSRAPGDQETQYFGPGTRLLVL.

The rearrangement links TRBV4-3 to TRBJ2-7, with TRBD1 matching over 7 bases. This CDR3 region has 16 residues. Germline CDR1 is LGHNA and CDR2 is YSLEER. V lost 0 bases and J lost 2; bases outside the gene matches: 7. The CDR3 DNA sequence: TGCGCCAGCAGCCAAGATTTCGGACAGGACCCCTACGAGCAGTACTTC. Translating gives CASSQDFGQDPYEQYF.

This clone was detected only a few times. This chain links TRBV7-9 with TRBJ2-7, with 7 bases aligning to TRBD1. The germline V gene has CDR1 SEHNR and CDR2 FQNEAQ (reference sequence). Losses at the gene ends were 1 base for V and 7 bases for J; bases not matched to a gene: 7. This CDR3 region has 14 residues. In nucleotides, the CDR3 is TGTGCCAGCAGCTTAGTACAGGGGTATGGGGAGCAGTACTTC. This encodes CASSLVQGYGEQYF.

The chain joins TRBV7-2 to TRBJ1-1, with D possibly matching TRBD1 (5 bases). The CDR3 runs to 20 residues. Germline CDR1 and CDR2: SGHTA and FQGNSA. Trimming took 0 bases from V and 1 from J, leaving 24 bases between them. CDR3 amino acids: CASSLAIWGPSQTENTEAFF. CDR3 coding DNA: TGTGCCAGCAGCTTAGCGATATGGGGCCCAAGTCAAACGGAGAACACTGAAGCTTTCTTT.